The text below deals with one T cell receptor (beta chain). Its antigen is not identified. The primer mix had 60 Vbeta and 13 Jbeta primers. Libraries were prepared by immunoSEQ multiplex PCR; TCRdb keeps only in-frame clonotypes and omits some of them. The data contain some 130,000 clones, 80% of them singletons. This sample was taken from a study of cytomegalovirus exposure and HLA in healthy donors. Study findings and constraints: As a later analysis showed, a missense DCLRE1C variant was linked to trimming of TCR beta V- and J-genes. A few of the chains that were CMV-associated were confirmed in vitro to be specific for CMV antigens.

This TCR derives from a man aged 35-49 years in good health and CMV-seronegative. The sequencing sample was made of PBMCs.

The DNA of the CDR3 is TGTGCCAGCACGTCTGAAGGGGGGGCAGATACGCAGTATTTT. Translated: CASTSEGGADTQYF. The genes are TRBV13 and TRBJ2-3; TRBD2 might be the D (7 bases). This CDR3 has 14 amino acids. Germline CDR1 is PRHDT and CDR2 is FYEKMQ (reference sequence). V dropped 7 bases and J dropped 4 bases, with 15 bases sitting between them.